These 32 T cell receptor beta chains were all obtained from the same sample, sequenced in a study of monozygotic twins with inflammatory bowel disease. TCRdb reanalyzed the 5' RACE reads, giving one entry per CDR3 protein sequence and no DNA. The table counts over 200,000 distinct CDR3 sequences; more than 7.5% lies in the top ten. Sequencing used blood. The receptors were gathered from a human donor with ulcerative colitis or Crohn's disease, or a healthy co-twin of an affected twin (not recorded which).

The J gene is TRBJ2-1, the V gene TRBV11-2. The germline CDR1 and CDR2 sequences are SGHAT and FQNNGV. CDR3 length: 14 amino acids. The CDR3 region is CASSFQDQYNEQFF.

The V and J genes are TRBV5-6 and TRBJ1-3; checking the TCRdb D call of TRBD1 is not possible without DNA. The length of the CDR3 is 16 residues. Germline assignment: CDR1 SGHDT and CDR2 YYEEEE. The CDR3: CASSLLGVASGNTIYF. The whole variable domain, remainder taken from reference TRBV5-6 and TRBJ1-3, is DAGVTQSPTHLIKTRGQQVTLRCSPKSGHDTVSWYQQALGQGPQFIFQYYEEEERQRGNFPDRFSGHQFPNYSSELNVNALLLGDSALYLCASSLLGVASGNTIYFGEGSWLTVV.

V usage is TRBV20-1 and J usage is TRBJ2-2. The germline gives CDR1 DFQATT, CDR2 SNEGSKA (reference sequence). This CDR3 is 12 amino acids long. This chain's CDR3 is CSAGEREQELFF.

The chain uses TRBV9 and TRBJ2-3. Per germline, CDR1 SGDLS and CDR2 YYNGEE. The CDR3 is 14 residues long. CDR3 loop: CASSVETPTDTQYF.

The V gene is TRBV4-3, the J gene TRBJ1-4; TCRdb's D call of TRBD1 is untestable without DNA. The CDR3 sequence is 14 residues long. Per germline, CDR1 LGHNA and CDR2 YSLEER. The chain's CDR3 is CASSQDRADEKLFF.

This rearrangement joins TRBV5-1 to TRBJ2-1; TCRdb's D call of TRBD1 is untestable without DNA. The CDR3 runs to 15 residues. CDR1 is SGHRS and CDR2 is YFSETQ in the germline V gene. The CDR3 sequence is CASSLGQSWGNEQFF. Full variable domain (missing parts from reference TRBV5-1 and TRBJ2-1): KAGVTQTPRYLIKTRGQQVTLSCSPISGHRSVSWYQQTPGQGLQFLFEYFSETQRNKGNFPGRFSGRQFSNSRSEMNVSTLELGDSALYLCASSLGQSWGNEQFFGPGTRLTVL.

The rearrangement links TRBV4-2 to TRBJ2-3; TCRdb's assignment of TRBD1 cannot be checked, as there is no DNA. The CDR3 spans 17 residues. In germline, CDR1 is LGHNA, CDR2 YNFKEQ. The CDR3 loop reads CASSQEPPGAGTDTQYF.

The chain couples TRBV10-3 to TRBJ1-2; there is no DNA to check the TCRdb D call of TRBD1. Germline V gene data show CDR1 as ENHRY and CDR2 as SYGVKD. The CDR3 loop spans 13 amino acids. This CDR3 is CAISAGGAGGYTF.

The chain has TRBV10-3 and TRBJ1-4. This CDR3 is built from 14 residues. Looked up from germline, CDR1 is ENHRY and CDR2 is SYGVKD. The CDR3 spells CAISESMANEKLFF.

This chain links TRBV27 with TRBJ2-3; the TCRdb call, TRBD1, lacks DNA for checking. This CDR3 comprises 15 residues. The V gene's germline CDR1 is MNHEY and CDR2 SMNVEV (reference sequence). This CDR3 reads CASSVAGGSADTQYF.

This CDR3 reads CASSITMDGYEQYF. The chain employs TRBV7-9 and TRBJ2-7. Germline V lookup: CDR1 SEHNR, CDR2 FQNEAQ (reference sequence). The CDR3 is 14 residues long.

This chain connects TRBV7-3 to TRBJ2-2; TCRdb designates TRBD2, a call that cannot be tested without DNA. CDR1 and CDR2 from the germline V gene are SGHTA and FQGTGA. The CDR3 sequence is 14 residues long. The CDR3: CASSLGTSSGELFF.

The chain links TRBV27 to TRBJ2-5; checking the TCRdb D call of TRBD1 is not possible without DNA. The CDR3 is 17 amino acids. Germline CDR1 is MNHEY and CDR2 is SMNVEV (reference sequence). Here the CDR3 reads CASTPSIAGSLRETQYF.

The chain carries TRBV20-1 and TRBJ2-1; TCRdb selects TRBD2, and the lack of DNA leaves this call unchecked. CDR1 and CDR2 from the germline V gene are DFQATT and SNEGSKA (reference sequence). The CDR3 is 14 residues long. CDR3 sequence reads: CSAGSPPSGNEQFF.

V gene TRBV29-1 combines with J gene TRBJ1-5; checking the TCRdb D call of TRBD1 is not possible without DNA. The CDR3 is made up of 12 amino acids. CDR1 and CDR2 (germline): SQVTM, ANQGSEA. The CDR3 is CSVSGEGQPQHF. Filled out from reference TRBV29-1 and TRBJ1-5, the complete variable domain reads SAVISQKPSRDICQRGTSLTIQCQVDSQVTMMFWYRQQPGQSLTLIATANQGSEATYESGFVIDKFPISRPNLTFSTLTVSNMSPEDSSIYLCSVSGEGQPQHFGDGTRLSIL.

The chain has TRBV7-6 and TRBJ2-3. This CDR3 is 14 amino acids long. Germline assignment: CDR1 SGHVS and CDR2 FNYEAQ. The CDR3 protein is CASSLGHRADTQYF.

The chain recombines TRBV7-9 with TRBJ1-2. Germline V gene sequence: CDR1 SEHNR, CDR2 FQNEAQ (reference sequence). The CDR3 length is 12 residues. The CDR3 loop is CASSLANYGYTF.

The chain recombines TRBV4-2 with TRBJ1-1. The CDR3 sequence is 16 residues long. Germline lookup yields CDR1 LGHNA and CDR2 YNFKEQ. CDR3 protein: CASSPRVVGTNTEAFF.

The chain combines TRBV14 with TRBJ2-1; TCRdb outputs TRBD1, but without DNA this stays unchecked. Germline lookup yields CDR1 SGHDN and CDR2 FVKESK. The CDR3 sequence is 15 residues long. CDR3 protein: CASSPRTFPYNEQFF.

This chain uses TRBV7-2 with TRBJ2-2. The CDR3 consists of 15 residues. Germline-derived CDR1 and CDR2 are SGHTA and FQGNSA. The chain's CDR3 is CASSLNSANTGELFF.

CDR3 protein: CASSFRRGSTDTQYF. This sequence joins TRBV5-1 and TRBJ2-3; TCRdb calls TRBD1, which cannot be checked without DNA. Germline assignment: CDR1 SGHRS and CDR2 YFSETQ. This CDR3 is 15 amino acids long.

CDR3 sequence: CASSLEGQRREEQYF. The chain has TRBV5-1 and TRBJ2-7; TCRdb calls TRBD1, which cannot be checked without DNA. The CDR3 has 15 amino acids. Per the germline V gene, CDR1 is SGHRS and CDR2 is YFSETQ.

V is TRBV5-1 and J is TRBJ2-7; TCRdb gives TRBD1 as the D gene, but with no DNA this cannot be confirmed. The CDR3 loop spans 17 amino acids. The germline CDR1 and CDR2 sequences are SGHRS and YFSETQ. CDR3 residues: CASSLSVIGVTGSEQYF.

The gene calls are TRBV12-3 or TRBV12-4 and TRBJ1-6; the D gene TCRdb calls, TRBD1, cannot be checked with no DNA. This CDR3 contains 15 residues. CDR3 region: CASKKQGASNSPLHF.

This chain joins TRBV6-6 and TRBJ2-2; TCRdb returns TRBD1, unconfirmable since there is no DNA. CDR1 is MNHNY and CDR2 is SVGAGI in the germline V gene (reference sequence). This CDR3 has 14 residues. The CDR3 is CASRGERNTGELFF.

The chain recombines TRBV13 with TRBJ1-1. CDR1 is PRHDT, CDR2 FYEKMQ, per germline (reference sequence). This CDR3 has 14 residues. CDR3 protein: CASSTPRSNTEAFF.

The chain employs TRBV12-3 or TRBV12-4 and TRBJ2-3; the D gene TCRdb calls, TRBD2, cannot be checked with no DNA. The CDR3 has 17 residues. CDR3 amino acids: CASTKVPACSFTDTQYF.

The chain joins TRBV11-2 to TRBJ1-1. This CDR3 comprises 14 residues. CDR1 and CDR2 (germline): SGHAT, FQNNGV. Here the CDR3 reads CASSLVQINTEAFF.

The chain joins TRBV5-6 to TRBJ1-1. Germline V gene sequence: CDR1 SGHDT, CDR2 YYEEEE. The CDR3 covers 11 residues. The CDR3 sequence is CASSWGREAFF.

The genes are TRBV5-1 and TRBJ2-3; as DNA is missing, the TRBD1 call by TCRdb cannot be tested. The CDR3 contains 16 residues. Germline CDR1 is SGHRS and CDR2 is YFSETQ. This chain's CDR3 is CASSLTGGIQTDTQYF.

The chain uses TRBV5-1 and TRBJ2-1. CDR1 is SGHRS, CDR2 YFSETQ, per germline. The CDR3 contains 13 residues. CDR3 residues: CASRSLLINEQFF.

The chain employs TRBV6-1 and TRBJ1-2; TCRdb returns TRBD1, unconfirmable since there is no DNA. Germline CDR1 MNHNS, CDR2 SASEGT. The CDR3 is 13 amino acids. This chain's CDR3 is CASSEGQGGSYTF.